A single sample is the source of the 8 T cell receptor beta chains below, sequenced in a study of shared T cell receptors in the human thymus. The repertoire was sequenced with immunoSEQ multiplex PCR; TCRdb's copy has only in-frame clones and lacks some. The repertoire holds over 650,000 clones, with around 87% as singletons. In addition, the sample was reused for a study of human thymus T cells.

Sequencing was carried out using thymocytes. All receptors come from a boy younger than two with a congenital heart defect.

V is TRBV6-7 and J is TRBJ2-7, with 7 bases that match TRBD2. TRBV6-7 falls under the ORF class, with uncertain function. V shed 0 bases, J shed 7 bases, and the junction held 6 bases outside the gene matches. This CDR3 has 14 residues. Here the CDR3 reads CASSYSLQRGEQYF. The CDR3, as DNA: TGTGCCAGCAGTTACTCTCTACAGCGGGGAGAGCAGTACTTC.

V gene TRBV10-3 combines with J gene TRBJ2-7; D possibly corresponds to TRBD2 (6 bases). This CDR3 has 16 residues. V dropped 2 bases and J dropped 0 bases, with 14 bases sitting between them. Germline-derived CDR1 and CDR2 are ENHRY and SYGVKD. The CDR3 nucleotides are TGTGCCATCAGTGAGCCGGGACTCCCGAGCTCCTACGAGCAGTACTTC. This codes for CAISEPGLPSSYEQYF.

The chain has TRBV5-5 and TRBJ2-3, with 7 bases lining up with TRBD1. Germline CDR1 is SGHKS and CDR2 is YYEKEE (reference sequence). The CDR3 contains 17 residues. V trimming: 0 bases; J trimming: 2 bases; junction bases outside the gene matches: 9. The CDR3 sequence: CASSLGQGPHYTDTQYF. The CDR3 DNA sequence: TGTGCCAGCAGCTTGGGACAGGGCCCCCACTACACAGATACGCAGTATTTT.

The rearrangement joins TRBV25-1 to TRBJ1-1, with D unclear. Trimming left V 6 bases short and J 1 base short, with 9 bases between. This CDR3 spans 13 amino acids. The germline V gene has CDR1 MGHDK and CDR2 SYGVNS. CDR3 nucleotide sequence: TGTGCCAGCAGACACCGGGAGAACACTGAAGCTTTCTTT. Protein sequence: CASRHRENTEAFF.

The CDR3 DNA is TGTGCCAGCAGCTTAGATAAGCGGAAATCCTACAATGAGCAGTTCTTC. Translating it yields CASSLDKRKSYNEQFF. The J gene is TRBJ2-1, the V gene TRBV11-2, with a possible D match to TRBD2 (5 bases). Trimming left V 0 bases short and J 1 base short, with 10 bases between. This CDR3 is built from 16 residues. Per germline, CDR1 SGHAT and CDR2 FQNNGV. Complete variable domain (other parts from reference TRBV11-2 and TRBJ2-1): EAGVAQSPRYKIIEKRQSVAFWCNPISGHATLYWYQQILGQGPKLLIQFQNNGVVDDSQLPKDRFSAERLKGVDSTLKIQPAKLEDSAVYLCASSLDKRKSYNEQFFGPGTRLTVL.

This rearrangement joins TRBV7-6 to TRBJ2-2; D gene ambiguous. The CDR3 is 13 residues long. Germline V gene lookup returns CDR1 SGHVS and CDR2 FNYEAQ. V gave up 11 bases and J gave up 1 base, with 11 bases separating them. CDR3 loop: CAVGSGNTGELFF. The CDR3 DNA reads as TGTGCCGTCGGGTCCGGGAACACCGGGGAGCTGTTTTTT. The full variable domain, rest sourced from reference TRBV7-6 and TRBJ2-2, is GAGVSQSPRYKVTKRGQDVALRCDPISGHVSLYWYRQALGQGPEFLTYFNYEAQQDKSGLPNDRFSAERPEGSISTLTIQRTEQRDSAMYRCAVGSGNTGELFFGEGSRLTVL.

In its sample, this clone was seen once. This chain connects TRBV21-1 to TRBJ2-2; the table assigns TRBD2, which was not confirmed against the DNA. TRBV21-1 is given as a pseudogene. The CDR3 length is 17 residues. The CDR3 DNA follows: TGTGCCAGCCCCAACCGGACTAGCGGGAGGAACACCGGGGAGCTGTTTTTT. Its translation is CASPNRTSGRNTGELFF.

CDR3 sequence: CASSESRGGSPSLPQETQYF. DNA for the CDR3: TGCGCCAGCAGTGAGTCGCGAGGGGGCTCTCCTTCACTCCCTCAAGAGACCCAGTACTTC. This chain links TRBV10-2 with TRBJ2-5; 7 nucleotides match TRBD1. This CDR3 has 20 amino acids. Germline lookup yields CDR1 WSHSY and CDR2 SAAADI. V lost 0 bases to trimming and J lost 2 bases; unmatched junction nucleotides: 18.